This TCR beta chain was captured by sequencing in a study of blood T cell repertoires in COVID-19. Enrolled during active infection, Seattle patients were then followed longitudinally. Only in-frame clones appear in the TCRdb table, and some are missing; sequencing was by immunoSEQ multiplex PCR. The table lists 180,000 or so clones, over 75% of them singletons. V was pared by 6 bases and J by 6 bases, with 10 bases of the junction left unmatched. Germline V lookup: CDR1 MNHEY, CDR2 SVGAGI. The CDR3 spans 14 residues. The sequence derives from a person between 65 and 79 years old with COVID-19, enrolled during active disease. The chain carries TRBV6-5 and TRBJ2-7; 8 positions match TRBD1. Input material: peripheral blood. As DNA, the CDR3 is TGTGCCAGCAGCCTTGGACAGGGAAAGGGCGAGCAGTACTTC. This translates into CASSLGQGKGEQYF.